This T cell receptor (beta chain) came from a study of control samples from healthy donors and cancer patients. Germline CDR1 reads SGHAT; CDR2 reads FQNNGV. The V gene lost 0 bases and the J gene lost 8 bases, with 16 bases spanning the gap. The CDR3 spans 15 residues. Here immunoSEQ multiplex PCR was the method, and the copy in TCRdb shows in-frame clones only, minus some. This sample carries 95,000 to 100,000 clones, around 88% of them seen once, and the ten largest clones take over 6.5%. This TCR was sampled from a man aged 25 to 40 in good health. The V gene is TRBV11-2, the J gene TRBJ1-2; D ambiguous. Sequencing was done on a sample of blood. The CDR3 protein is CASSLDLDGVGGYTF. For the CDR3, the DNA is TGTGCCAGCAGCTTAGATTTGGACGGGGTCGGCGGCTACACCTTC.